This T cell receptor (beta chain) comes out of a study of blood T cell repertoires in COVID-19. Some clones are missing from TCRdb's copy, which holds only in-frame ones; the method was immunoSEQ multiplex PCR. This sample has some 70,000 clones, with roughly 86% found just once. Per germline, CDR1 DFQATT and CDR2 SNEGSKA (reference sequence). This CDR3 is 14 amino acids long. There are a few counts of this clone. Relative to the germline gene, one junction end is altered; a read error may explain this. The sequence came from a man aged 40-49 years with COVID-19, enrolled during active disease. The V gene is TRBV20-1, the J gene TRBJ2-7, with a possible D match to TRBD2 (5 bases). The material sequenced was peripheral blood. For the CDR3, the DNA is TGCAGTGCTAGTAGTCTAGCCCAAACCTACGAGCGGTACTTC. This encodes CSASSLAQTYERYF.